A selection of T cell receptor beta chains follows, all from one sample in a study of vaccination and CD4 T cells after COVID-19. For these TCRs, the target antigens are not known. TCRdb reprocessed the PCR reads with MiXCR, giving one entry per CDR3 protein. The sample lists about 13,000 distinct CDR3 sequences, roughly two fifths occurring once. The material sequenced was CD4+ T cells from blood, cultured in vitro, taken after SARS-CoV-2 vaccination. The receptor set was obtained from a human donor who had recovered from COVID-19. Both conserved end residues are part of each CDR3. The order of the fields is CDR3 DNA, CDR3 protein, clone size, J gene, D gene, V gene. The D gene is left open where the match is weak. Clone size is stated in some rows and not others, as once, few, many or a class when expanded.

DNA: TGTGCCAGCAGCCCCCGTCGGGGGTCCACCGGGGAGCTGTTTTTT; CDR3: CASSPRRGSTGELFF; size: few; J: TRBJ2-2; D: NA; V: TRBV7-2
DNA: TGTGCCAGCAGTTTAACAGGGGGCAGAGATCAGCCCCAGCATTTT; CDR3: CASSLTGGRDQPQHF; size: few; J: TRBJ1-5; D: TRBD1; V: TRBV28
DNA: TGTGCAAGCATAAGCGACCAGGGTTCTTACACTGAAGCTTTCTTT; CDR3: CASISDQGSYTEAFF; size: few; J: TRBJ1-1; D: NA; V: TRBV6-1
DNA: TGCAGTGCTAGTGGCGGGGGAATAGATACGCAGTATTTT; CDR3: CSASGGGIDTQYF; size: once; J: TRBJ2-3; D: TRBD2; V: TRBV20-1
DNA: TGTGCCAGCAAACTTACAGGGGGATTTCGGGCAGATACGCAGTATTTT; CDR3: CASKLTGGFRADTQYF; size: few; J: TRBJ2-3; D: TRBD1; V: TRBV27
DNA: TGTGCCCTGGGAGGCCCGATTAACACTGAAGCTTTCTTT; CDR3: CALGGPINTEAFF; size: few; J: TRBJ1-1; D: NA; V: TRBV6-1
DNA: TGTGCCACCAGCAGCGGGAGGGACCCCAGTAGCAATCAGCCCCAGCATTTT; CDR3: CATSSGRDPSSNQPQHF; size: few; J: TRBJ1-5; D: NA; V: TRBV15
DNA: TGTGCCAGCAGTCGATCGACAGGGGGGAGGTACAACTATGGCTACACCTTC; CDR3: CASSRSTGGRYNYGYTF; size: few; J: TRBJ1-2; D: TRBD1; V: TRBV27
DNA: TGTGCCAGCAGCTTCCCAGGGGGAGACAATAGCAATCAGCCCCAGCATTTT; CDR3: CASSFPGGDNSNQPQHF; size: NA; J: TRBJ1-5; D: TRBD1; V: TRBV5-5
DNA: TGCAGTGCTGGGCGGGGAAGCTCCTACGAGCAGTACTTC; CDR3: CSAGRGSSYEQYF; size: NA; J: TRBJ2-7; D: NA; V: TRBV20-1
DNA: TGTGCCACCAGCTACGGACGGGGGTCGGGGGCTGGGGCCAACGTCCTGACTTTC; CDR3: CATSYGRGSGAGANVLTF; size: few; J: TRBJ2-6; D: NA; V: TRBV15
DNA: TGTGCCAGCAGCTTAGGTGAATATTACGAGCAGTACTTC; CDR3: CASSLGEYYEQYF; size: NA; J: TRBJ2-7; D: NA; V: TRBV11-2
DNA: TGTGCCAGCAGCATGGACAGGGGGGAGACCCAGTACTTC; CDR3: CASSMDRGETQYF; size: NA; J: TRBJ2-5; D: TRBD1; V: TRBV11-1
DNA: TGTGCCAGCGGTGGGACCTATCAGCCCCAGCATTTT; CDR3: CASGGTYQPQHF; size: NA; J: TRBJ1-5; D: NA; V: TRBV6-1
DNA: TGTGCCACCACCTCGACGGGGGGCGGGGTGAATGGCTACACCTTC; CDR3: CATTSTGGGVNGYTF; size: NA; J: TRBJ1-2; D: NA; V: TRBV27
DNA: TGTGCCAGCAGTTACGTAGCGGGGCCCTACGAGCAGTACTTC; CDR3: CASSYVAGPYEQYF; size: NA; J: TRBJ2-7; D: TRBD2; V: TRBV6-2/TRBV6-3
DNA: TGTGCCAGCAGTGAATCACCGTTCTATGGCTACACCTTC; CDR3: CASSESPFYGYTF; size: NA; J: TRBJ1-2; D: NA; V: TRBV6-1
DNA: TGTGCCAGCAGCTTAGGGCGGGGAGGGGTTCACAATGAGCAGTTCTTC; CDR3: CASSLGRGGVHNEQFF; size: few; J: TRBJ2-1; D: TRBD2; V: TRBV7-2
DNA: TGCAGTGCTCAAACCCCCGCCTCTGAGCAGTACTTC; CDR3: CSAQTPASEQYF; size: NA; J: TRBJ2-7; D: NA; V: TRBV20-1
DNA: TGCAGTGCGATTGAGCAGGGGAACTATGGCTACACCTTC; CDR3: CSAIEQGNYGYTF; size: NA; J: TRBJ1-2; D: NA; V: TRBV20-1
DNA: TGTGCCAGCAGCTCCCCCCGAGGTGGTATAACACGGGAGACCCAGTACTTC; CDR3: CASSSPRGGITRETQYF; size: NA; J: TRBJ2-5; D: NA; V: TRBV5-4
DNA: TGTGCCAGCAAGGGTTCGAGAGGGGCCAACGTCCTGACTTTC; CDR3: CASKGSRGANVLTF; size: NA; J: TRBJ2-6; D: NA; V: TRBV7-8
DNA: TGTGCCAGCAGTTCCCCACCGACAGGAGCTGGAAACACCATATATTTT; CDR3: CASSSPPTGAGNTIYF; size: NA; J: TRBJ1-3; D: NA; V: TRBV28
DNA: TGTGCCAGCAGTTACTCGGGACCCTCATCTGGCGAGCAGTACTTC; CDR3: CASSYSGPSSGEQYF; size: once; J: TRBJ2-7; D: NA; V: TRBV6-5
DNA: TGTGCCAGCAGTTTAGTTTCAGGGACAGCGGTCCTCCACTTT; CDR3: CASSLVSGTAVLHF; size: NA; J: TRBJ1-6; D: TRBD1; V: TRBV12-3/TRBV12-4
DNA: TGTGCCAGTAGTACCTTTGGCGGTTCAGGGGCGTATAGCAATCAGCCCCAGCATTTT; CDR3: CASSTFGGSGAYSNQPQHF; size: NA; J: TRBJ1-5; D: NA; V: TRBV19
DNA: TGTGCCAGCTCACCACGTCAGGATTCACCCCTCCACTTT; CDR3: CASSPRQDSPLHF; size: NA; J: TRBJ1-6; D: NA; V: TRBV18
DNA: TGTGCCAGCAGCGCCAACCTACAGGCCTCTGGAAACACCATATATTTT; CDR3: CASSANLQASGNTIYF; size: NA; J: TRBJ1-3; D: NA; V: TRBV7-8
DNA: TGTGCCAGCAGCTCGGACAGGGGGAACTATGGCTACACCTTC; CDR3: CASSSDRGNYGYTF; size: few; J: TRBJ1-2; D: TRBD1; V: TRBV11-1
DNA: TGTGCCAGCAGTTACCCAGTTGGCAGGGATATGCTATATAGCAATCAGCCCCAGCATTTT; CDR3: CASSYPVGRDMLYSNQPQHF; size: NA; J: TRBJ1-5; D: NA; V: TRBV27
DNA: TGTGCCAGTAGTCCTCAATACCGGTCGAACACTGAAGCTTTCTTT; CDR3: CASSPQYRSNTEAFF; size: few; J: TRBJ1-1; D: NA; V: TRBV19
DNA: TGTGCCACCAAACCTGTGCCCGGCCTAGCGTCTTACGAGCAGTACTTC; CDR3: CATKPVPGLASYEQYF; size: NA; J: TRBJ2-7; D: NA; V: TRBV24-1
DNA: TGTGCCAGTAGTATTCTCGGGAGCCTCTCCTACAATGAGCAGTTCTTC; CDR3: CASSILGSLSYNEQFF; size: NA; J: TRBJ2-1; D: NA; V: TRBV19
DNA: TGTGCCAGTACAAATAGGGGGGGTTATCAGCCCCAGCATTTT; CDR3: CASTNRGGYQPQHF; size: few; J: TRBJ1-5; D: NA; V: TRBV19
DNA: TGTGCCAGCAGCCGACTACAGGGGGTGCCTGGAAACACCATATATTTT; CDR3: CASSRLQGVPGNTIYF; size: NA; J: TRBJ1-3; D: TRBD1; V: TRBV7-6
DNA: TGCAGTACAAGGACTAGCGGGTACTACGAGCAGTACTTC; CDR3: CSTRTSGYYEQYF; size: NA; J: TRBJ2-7; D: TRBD2; V: TRBV20-1
DNA: TGTGCCAGCAGGCCGGCCAGCGGAAACACCATATATTTT; CDR3: CASRPASGNTIYF; size: NA; J: TRBJ1-3; D: NA; V: TRBV7-9
DNA: TGTGCCAGCAGTGAATACGGGACGGGGAACTATGGCTACACCTTC; CDR3: CASSEYGTGNYGYTF; size: NA; J: TRBJ1-2; D: NA; V: TRBV2
DNA: TGTGCCAGCAGTCTAACCCCGGGACAGGGGGCAGTTCAGCCCCAGCATTTT; CDR3: CASSLTPGQGAVQPQHF; size: few; J: TRBJ1-5; D: TRBD1; V: TRBV28
DNA: TGTGCCTGGAGTCCACACAGACGAAAGAAGGAGACCCAGTACTTC; CDR3: CAWSPHRRKKETQYF; size: NA; J: TRBJ2-5; D: NA; V: TRBV30
DNA: TGTGCCAGCAGCTTAGGGTTGAAAACCGAAGCTTTCTTT; CDR3: CASSLGLKTEAFF; size: NA; J: TRBJ1-1; D: NA; V: TRBV7-9
DNA: TGTGCCAGCAGTTTGGGACAGGGGGTGTTGAACACTGAAGCTTTCTTT; CDR3: CASSLGQGVLNTEAFF; size: NA; J: TRBJ1-1; D: TRBD1; V: TRBV6-2/TRBV6-3
DNA: TGTGCCAGCAGCCCGGGACAAATCTACGAGCAGTACTTC; CDR3: CASSPGQIYEQYF; size: NA; J: TRBJ2-7; D: NA; V: TRBV6-1
DNA: TGTGCCAGCAGCTGGAGAGGGACTAGCGGGAGAGGTGATACGCAGTATTTT; CDR3: CASSWRGTSGRGDTQYF; size: few; J: TRBJ2-3; D: TRBD2; V: TRBV11-2
DNA: TGCAGTGCTAGAGATCAGGGCGGGGGCCCTCCCAACACAGATACGCAGTATTTT; CDR3: CSARDQGGGPPNTDTQYF; size: NA; J: TRBJ2-3; D: NA; V: TRBV20-1
DNA: TGTGCCAGCAGTTACTCGATAATTAGCCGGGAGAACACTGAAGCTTTCTTT; CDR3: CASSYSIISRENTEAFF; size: NA; J: TRBJ1-1; D: NA; V: TRBV6-5
DNA: TGTGCCAGTAGGAGACACGGGACAGACTATGGCTACACCTTC; CDR3: CASRRHGTDYGYTF; size: few; J: TRBJ1-2; D: TRBD1; V: TRBV19
DNA: TGCGCCAGCAGTTTGGCTCCGGGACGGGAAAATTCACCCCTCCACTTT; CDR3: CASSLAPGRENSPLHF; size: NA; J: TRBJ1-6; D: NA; V: TRBV5-1